The 15 T cell receptor beta chains below all came from one sample that was sequenced in a study of OX40 agonist ivuxolimab in advanced cancers. The protocol used for the library was the immunoSEQ multiplex PCR assay. As stored in TCRdb, this immuneACCESS dataset retains in-frame rearrangements with V and J assigned. A fraction of the clones does not appear; measured against another copy, unresolved V genes explain less than half of the discrepancy, and the remainder lacks a known reason. The sample profile shows about 46,000 clones; roughly 90% of them were found once. The top ten hold 4.9% of the sample. This sample comprised CD4+ or CD8+ T cells sorted from blood, obtained in a trial of the OX40 agonist ivuxolimab. All receptors come from an adult with an advanced solid tumor such as melanoma, head and neck, liver or kidney cancer.

In DNA form, the CDR3 reads TGTGCCAGCAGCTTAGCGCTAGCGGGGGGGCCCCCATCTTGGAATGAGCAGTTCTTC. Translation: CASSLALAGGPPSWNEQFF. The chain uses TRBV7-9 and TRBJ2-1; 12 bases align to TRBD2. V was pared by 0 bases and J by 7 bases, with 13 bases of the junction left unmatched. This CDR3 comprises 19 residues. Per the germline V gene, CDR1 is SEHNR and CDR2 is FQNEAQ (reference sequence).

The chain recombines TRBV29-1 with TRBJ2-7; 13 positions agree with TRBD2. V lost 6 bases, J lost 0 bases, and 5 bases stayed unmatched. Germline lookup yields CDR1 SQVTM and CDR2 ANQGSEA. The CDR3 totals 15 residues. This CDR3 is CSVIGTSGISYEQYF. CDR3 in DNA: TGCAGCGTAATCGGGACTAGCGGGATCTCCTACGAGCAGTACTTC.

The rearrangement links TRBV5-4 to TRBJ1-2; the D is unclear. Trimming left V 4 bases short and J 4 bases short, with 20 bases between. From germline, CDR1 is SGHNT and CDR2 YYREEE (reference sequence). CDR3 length: 16 residues. This CDR3 is CASSEAPGDGSYGYTF. CDR3 DNA sequence: TGTGCCAGCAGCGAAGCACCGGGAGATGGCAGCTATGGCTACACCTTC.

V is TRBV19 and J is TRBJ1-5, with TRBD1 matching 7 bases. The CDR3 contains 15 residues. V lost 5 bases to trimming and J lost 4 bases; unmatched junction nucleotides: 8. Germline V lookup: CDR1 LNHDA, CDR2 SQIVND (reference sequence). The CDR3 reads CASSPKTGWNQPQHF. The DNA for the CDR3 is TGTGCCAGTAGTCCCAAGACAGGGTGGAATCAGCCCCAGCATTTT.

This chain links TRBV19 with TRBJ2-1; a weak D match, TRBD1 (5 bases). The V end was cut by 3 bases, the J end by 2 bases, with 8 bases between. The CDR3 extends over 14 amino acids. Germline V gene sequence: CDR1 LNHDA, CDR2 SQIVND (reference sequence). This CDR3 is CASSIRGTYNEQFF. The CDR3 DNA reads as TGTGCCAGTAGTATTAGGGGCACCTACAATGAGCAGTTCTTC.

The J gene is TRBJ1-1, the V gene TRBV9, with D tentatively TRBD1 (5 bases). V lost 0 bases to trimming and J lost 3 bases, with 12 bases between them. CDR1 SGDLS and CDR2 YYNGEE come from the germline V gene. This CDR3 has 15 amino acids. The CDR3 DNA is TGTGCCAGCAGCGTAGGGCGGACACCTCACACTGAAGCTTTCTTT. Its translation is CASSVGRTPHTEAFF. Full variable domain (missing parts from reference TRBV9 and TRBJ1-1): DSGVTQTPKHLITATGQRVTLRCSPRSGDLSVYWYQQSLDQGLQFLIQYYNGEERAKGNILERFSAQQFPDLHSELNLSSLELGDSALYFCASSVGRTPHTEAFFGQGTRLTVV.

The V call is TRBV10-2, the J call TRBJ2-7, with D tentatively TRBD1 (6 bases). In germline, CDR1 is WSHSY, CDR2 SAAADI. V dropped 6 bases and J dropped 3 bases, with 9 bases sitting between them. CDR3 length: 12 amino acids. The CDR3: CASSRDNYEQYV. The CDR3 DNA reads as TGCGCCAGCAGCCGGGACAACTACGAGCAGTACGTC.

The rearrangement links TRBV29-1 to TRBJ2-3; 12 nucleotides align to TRBD2. V was clipped by 7 bases and J by 3 bases; unmatched bases: 8. The CDR3 extends over 15 amino acids. CDR1 and CDR2 from the germline V gene are SQVTM and ANQGSEA. CDR3 DNA sequence: TGCAGCGGGCTTGGACTAGCGGGGTCTACAGATACGCAGTATTTT. Its translation is CSGLGLAGSTDTQYF.

The gene calls are TRBV29-1 and TRBJ2-7; D gene uncertain. CDR3 size: 13 residues. Germline values: CDR1 SQVTM, CDR2 ANQGSEA. The ends were cut back, 4 bases at V and 6 bases at J, with 16 bases in the middle. CDR3 sequence reads: CSVGRQDGAEQYV. The CDR3 DNA reads TGCAGCGTTGGTCGGCAGGACGGTGCCGAGCAGTACGTC.

The chain uses TRBV5-1 and TRBJ1-1, with D perhaps matching TRBD1 (5 bases). Germline lookup yields CDR1 SGHRS and CDR2 YFSETQ. Trimming shortened V by 1 base and J by 4 bases, and 14 bases separated the two germline ends. This CDR3 has 15 amino acids. DNA for the CDR3: TGCGCCAGCAGCTTGTATTGGGGCAGTAGCACTGAAGCTTTCTTT. It specifies CASSLYWGSSTEAFF.

The chain couples TRBV4-2 to TRBJ1-2, with a possible D match to TRBD1 (5 bases). V shed 0 bases and J shed 0 bases, with 11 bases lying between them. The CDR3 is made up of 16 amino acids. Germline lookup yields CDR1 LGHNA and CDR2 YNFKEQ. CDR3 sequence (DNA): TGTGCCAGCAGCCAAGATTTGGGGCAGACTAACTATGGCTACACCTTC. Amino acids: CASSQDLGQTNYGYTF.

The chain carries TRBV19 and TRBJ1-2; 7 bases map to TRBD1. The V and J ends lost 3 bases and 6 bases, in that order; junction bases with no gene match: 13. From germline, CDR1 is LNHDA and CDR2 SQIVND (reference sequence). CDR3 length: 16 amino acids. For the CDR3, the DNA is TGTGCCAGTAGTATCGGGGCCAGGGGGTTATCAGATGGCTACACCTTC. This translates into CASSIGARGLSDGYTF.

This clone was seen a few times. This chain joins TRBV28 and TRBJ2-7; no clear D gene. This CDR3 comprises 13 residues. V gave up 6 bases and J gave up 1 base, with 10 bases separating them. The germline gives CDR1 MDHEN, CDR2 SYDVKM. CDR3 residues: CASRNTVSYEQYV. CDR3 coding DNA: TGTGCCAGCAGGAACACGGTGTCCTACGAGCAGTACGTC.

The rearrangement links TRBV27 to TRBJ2-3; possible D gene TRBD2, 7 bases. Germline lookup yields CDR1 MNHEY and CDR2 SMNVEV (reference sequence). The CDR3 sequence is 17 residues long. Trimming stripped 6 bases from V and 2 bases from J, with 21 bases between. The CDR3 sequence: CASRPDWGGAPTDTQYF. The CDR3 region has the DNA TGTGCCAGCAGGCCCGATTGGGGGGGGGCCCCCACAGATACGCAGTATTTT.

The rearrangement uses TRBV7-3 and TRBJ2-3; the D gene is possibly TRBD2 (6 bases). The CDR3 spans 19 residues. V dropped 5 bases and J dropped 4 bases, with 28 bases sitting between them. From germline, CDR1 is SGHTA and CDR2 FQGTGA. The DNA of the CDR3 is TGTGCCAGCAGCCCCGTGGGACTCACTAGCTCCCGGAGGGCAGATACGCAGTATTTT. This translates into CASSPVGLTSSRRADTQYF. Full variable domain (rest looked up from reference TRBV7-3 and TRBJ2-3): GAGVSQTPSNKVTEKGKYVELRCDPISGHTALYWYRQSLGQGPEFLIYFQGTGAADDSGLPNDRFFAVRPEGSVSTLKIQRTERGDSAVYLCASSPVGLTSSRRADTQYFGPGTRLTVL.